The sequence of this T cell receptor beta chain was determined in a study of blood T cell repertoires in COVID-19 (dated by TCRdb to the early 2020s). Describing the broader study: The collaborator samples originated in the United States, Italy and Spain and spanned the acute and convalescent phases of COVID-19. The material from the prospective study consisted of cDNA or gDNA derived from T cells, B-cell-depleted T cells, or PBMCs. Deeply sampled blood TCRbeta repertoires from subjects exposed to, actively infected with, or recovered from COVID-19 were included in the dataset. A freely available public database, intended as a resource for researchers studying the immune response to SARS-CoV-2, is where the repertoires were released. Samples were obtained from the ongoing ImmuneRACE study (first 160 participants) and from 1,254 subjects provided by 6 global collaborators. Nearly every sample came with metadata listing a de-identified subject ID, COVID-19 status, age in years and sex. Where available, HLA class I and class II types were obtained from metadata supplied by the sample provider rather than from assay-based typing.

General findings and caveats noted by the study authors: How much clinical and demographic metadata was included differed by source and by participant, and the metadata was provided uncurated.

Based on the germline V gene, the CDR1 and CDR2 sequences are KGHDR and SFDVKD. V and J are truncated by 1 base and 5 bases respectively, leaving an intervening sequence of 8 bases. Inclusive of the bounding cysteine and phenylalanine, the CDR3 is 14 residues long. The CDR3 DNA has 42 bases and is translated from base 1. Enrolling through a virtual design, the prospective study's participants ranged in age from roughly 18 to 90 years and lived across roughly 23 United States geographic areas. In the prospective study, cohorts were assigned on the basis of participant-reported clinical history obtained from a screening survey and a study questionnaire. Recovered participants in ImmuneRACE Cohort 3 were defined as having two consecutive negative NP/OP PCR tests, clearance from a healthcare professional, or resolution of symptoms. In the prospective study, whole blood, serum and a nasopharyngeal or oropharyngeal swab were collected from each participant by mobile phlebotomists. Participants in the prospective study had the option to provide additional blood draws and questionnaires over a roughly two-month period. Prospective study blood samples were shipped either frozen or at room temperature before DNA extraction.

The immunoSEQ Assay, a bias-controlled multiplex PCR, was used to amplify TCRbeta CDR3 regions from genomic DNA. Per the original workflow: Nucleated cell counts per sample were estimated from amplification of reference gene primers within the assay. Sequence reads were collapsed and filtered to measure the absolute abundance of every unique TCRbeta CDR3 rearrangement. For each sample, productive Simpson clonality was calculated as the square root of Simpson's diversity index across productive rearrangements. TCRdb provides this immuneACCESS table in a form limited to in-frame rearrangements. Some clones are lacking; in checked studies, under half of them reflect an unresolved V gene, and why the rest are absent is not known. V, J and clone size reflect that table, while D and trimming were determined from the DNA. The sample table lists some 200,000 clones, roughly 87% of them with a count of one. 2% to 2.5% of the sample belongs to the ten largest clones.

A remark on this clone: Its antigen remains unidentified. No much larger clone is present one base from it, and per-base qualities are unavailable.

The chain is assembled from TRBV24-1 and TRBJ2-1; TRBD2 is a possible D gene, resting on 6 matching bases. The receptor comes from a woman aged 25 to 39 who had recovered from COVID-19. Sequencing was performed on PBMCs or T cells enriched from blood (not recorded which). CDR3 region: CATSDLAGNNEQFF. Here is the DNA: TGTGCCACCAGTGATTTAGCGGGCAACAATGAGCAGTTCTTC.